This TCR beta chain appears in the sequencing data of a study of OX40 agonist ivuxolimab in advanced cancers. Study-level background: The patients received ivuxolimab by intravenous route every 2 weeks at 0.01 to 10 mg/kg. A partial response was reached by three patients: one with hepatocellular carcinoma and two with cutaneous melanoma.

The germline gives CDR1 SGHRS, CDR2 YFSETQ. The V segment lost 4 bases and the J segment 1 base; nucleotides outside the gene matches: 6. This CDR3 spans 15 amino acids. Overall study findings and caveats: CD4+ T cells averaged fewer expanded clones than CD8+ T cells.

In regard to this clone: Antigen unknown.

Some clones are missing from TCRdb's copy, which holds only in-frame ones; the method was immunoSEQ multiplex PCR. Here the sample spans some 70,000 clones, roughly nine tenths being singletons. The sequenced sample was CD4+ or CD8+ T cells sorted from blood, obtained in a trial of the OX40 agonist ivuxolimab. The clonotype was recovered from an adult with an advanced solid tumor such as melanoma, head and neck, liver or kidney cancer. The J gene is TRBJ1-2, the V gene TRBV5-1; TRBD1 aligns across 8 bases. CDR3 sequence reads: CASSGDRSLNYGYTF. Here the CDR3 DNA reads TGCGCCAGCAGCGGGGACAGGTCTCTTAACTATGGCTACACCTTC.